This T cell receptor beta chain was retrieved from a study of blood T cell repertoires in COVID-19. About the research overall: Samples taken during acute and convalescent COVID-19 were collected in the United States, Italy and Spain.

CDR1 SGHRS and CDR2 YFSETQ come from the germline V gene. The CDR3 consists of 15 residues. V shed 0 bases, J shed 7 bases, and the junction held 4 bases outside the gene matches. Method: immunoSEQ multiplex PCR; TCRdb's copy keeps in-frame clones and lacks some. The sample consists of 400,000 to 550,000 clones, more than 85% of them appearing once. Sequences were obtained from peripheral blood. The sequence derives from a woman aged 25 to 39 with acute or convalescent COVID-19. The V gene is TRBV5-1, the J gene TRBJ2-1, with 10 bases that match TRBD1. The CDR3 protein is CASSLVGGQGNEQFF. CDR3 DNA: TGCGCCAGCAGCTTGGTAGGGGGACAGGGGAATGAGCAGTTCTTC.